This is a list of T cell receptor beta chains from one sample in a study of T cells in localized non-small cell lung cancer. Repertoires were generated with immunoSEQ multiplex PCR, while TCRdb's copy carries only in-frame clones and drops some. The table shows 6,000 to 10,000 clones, with 85% to 95% occurring only once. Sequenced here: peripheral blood, sampled before any cancer treatment. Receptors originate from a woman aged 40-75 years with stage I lung adenocarcinoma. CDR3s include the opening cysteine and the closing phenylalanine or tryptophan. D genes are given only for firm matches. Clone size is not always given. Where it is, it says once, few, many or a class for expanded clones.

>TRBV2|TRBJ1-5|.|.
TGTGCCAGCAGTGCGCCCGGGGGCGGACAGCCCCAGCATTTT
CASSAPGGGQPQHF
>TRBV7-2|TRBJ2-1|TRBD2|.
TGTGCCAGCAGCTTAGTAGCATCCCAGCGGGGAAACAATGAGCAGTTCTTC
CASSLVASQRGNNEQFF
>TRBV9|TRBJ1-2|.|.
TGTGCCAGCAGCGGGGGAGGGGAGTTAGGGTTCTATGGCTACACCTTC
CASSGGGELGFYGYTF
>TRBV30|TRBJ1-3|TRBD1|.
TGTGCCTTGGGACAGGGCTCTGGAAACACCATATATTTT
CALGQGSGNTIYF
>TRBV5-1|TRBJ2-1|TRBD1|once
TGCGCCAGCAGCAAGGACAGGGGCTATGAGCAGTTCTTC
CASSKDRGYEQFF
>TRBV6-6|TRBJ1-4|.|once
TGTGCCAGCAGTTGGATCGGGAATGAAAAACTGTTTTTT
CASSWIGNEKLFF
>TRBV5-8|TRBJ2-3|TRBD1|.
TGTGCCAGCAGCTCGGGACAGGGGAGGGTTTCAGATACGCAGTATTTT
CASSSGQGRVSDTQYF
>TRBV15|TRBJ2-1|TRBD2|.
TGTGCCACCAGCAGAGATGGGGGGGGTGAGCAGTTCTTC
CATSRDGGGEQFF
>TRBV10-3|TRBJ2-5|.|.
TGTGCCATCAGTGGAGGGGGGAGTGGAGAGACCCAGTACTTC
CAISGGGSGETQYF
>TRBV5-6|TRBJ1-3|.|.
TGTGCCAGCAGCTTACTAGGGGCCCACTCTGGAAACACCATATATTTT
CASSLLGAHSGNTIYF
>TRBV5-8|TRBJ2-1|.|.
TGTGCCAGCAGTGACAGGTGGCGGCTGTTCTTC
CASSDRWRLFF
>TRBV4-1|TRBJ2-3|TRBD2|.
TGCGCCAGCAGCCAAGACCCCGGACTAGCGGGGGCCACAGATACGCAGTATTTT
CASSQDPGLAGATDTQYF
>TRBV14|TRBJ2-2|.|.
TGTGCCAGCAGCAGGGACTCAACGAACACCGGGGAGCTGTTTTTT
CASSRDSTNTGELFF
>TRBV9|TRBJ2-5|.|.
TGTGCCAGCAGCGTAGGGAGGGTAGAAGAGACCCAGTACTTC
CASSVGRVEETQYF